This T cell receptor (beta chain) is drawn from a study of T cell clonotyping in hematopoietic cell transplantation. The repertoire was sequenced with immunoSEQ multiplex PCR; TCRdb's copy has only in-frame clones and lacks some. This sample has over 7,000 clones, with 88% found just once. Time point in this sample: recipient sample about 28 days before transplant, after cytoreduction. CDR3 length: 13 amino acids. The germline V and J ends were trimmed by 2 bases and 7 bases, with 9 bases remaining between them. Sequenced material: peripheral blood mononuclear cells, taken before stem cell transplant. This clonotype originated in a man between 60 and 75 years old with acute myeloid leukemia. Some clones in this sample may be carry-over from other donors' samples. This chain joins TRBV23-1 and TRBJ1-5; the D is unclear. TRBV23-1 is an ORF, and what it does is uncertain. CDR3 residues: CASSQVPGQPQHF. The CDR3 DNA follows: TGCGCCAGCAGTCAAGTTCCCGGCCAGCCCCAGCATTTT.